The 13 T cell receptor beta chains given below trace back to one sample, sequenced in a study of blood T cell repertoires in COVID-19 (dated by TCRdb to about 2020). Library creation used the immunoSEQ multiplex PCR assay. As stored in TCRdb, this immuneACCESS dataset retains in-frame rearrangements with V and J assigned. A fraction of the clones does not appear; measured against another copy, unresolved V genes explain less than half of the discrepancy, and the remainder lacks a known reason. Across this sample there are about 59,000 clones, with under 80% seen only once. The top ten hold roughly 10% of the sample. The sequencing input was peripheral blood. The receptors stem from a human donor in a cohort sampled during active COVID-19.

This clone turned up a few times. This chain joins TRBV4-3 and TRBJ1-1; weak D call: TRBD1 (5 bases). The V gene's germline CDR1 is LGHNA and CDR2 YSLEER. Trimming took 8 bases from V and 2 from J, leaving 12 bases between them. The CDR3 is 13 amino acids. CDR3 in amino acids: CASAGQVNTEAFF. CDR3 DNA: TGCGCCAGCGCGGGGCAGGTCAACACTGAAGCTTTCTTT.

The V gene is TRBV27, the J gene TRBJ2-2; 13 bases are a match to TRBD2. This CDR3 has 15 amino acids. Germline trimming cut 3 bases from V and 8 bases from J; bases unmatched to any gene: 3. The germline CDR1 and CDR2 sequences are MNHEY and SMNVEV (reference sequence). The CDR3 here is CASSFRTSGSGELFF. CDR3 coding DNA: TGTGCCAGCAGTTTCCGGACTAGCGGGAGTGGGGAGCTGTTTTTT.

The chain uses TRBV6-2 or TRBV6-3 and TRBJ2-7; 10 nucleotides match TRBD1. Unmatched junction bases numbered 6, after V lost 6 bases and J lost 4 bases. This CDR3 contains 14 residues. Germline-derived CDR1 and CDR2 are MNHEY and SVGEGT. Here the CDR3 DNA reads TGTGCCAGCAGCTTTTTGGGACAGGGGTACGAGCAGTACTTC. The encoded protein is CASSFLGQGYEQYF.

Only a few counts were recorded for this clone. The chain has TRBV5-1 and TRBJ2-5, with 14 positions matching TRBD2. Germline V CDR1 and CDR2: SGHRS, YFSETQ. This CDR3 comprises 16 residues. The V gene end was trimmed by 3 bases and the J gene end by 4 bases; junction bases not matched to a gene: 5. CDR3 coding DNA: TGCGCCAGCAGCTCGACTAGCGGGAGGGCCACAGAGACCCAGTACTTC. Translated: CASSSTSGRATETQYF.

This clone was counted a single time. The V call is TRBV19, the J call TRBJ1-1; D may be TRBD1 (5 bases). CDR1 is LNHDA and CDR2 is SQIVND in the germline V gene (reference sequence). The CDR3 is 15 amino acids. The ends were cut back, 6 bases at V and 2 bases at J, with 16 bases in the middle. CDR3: CASSPPGLPNTEAFF. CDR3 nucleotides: TGTGCCAGTAGCCCACCGGGACTCCCAAACACTGAAGCTTTCTTT.

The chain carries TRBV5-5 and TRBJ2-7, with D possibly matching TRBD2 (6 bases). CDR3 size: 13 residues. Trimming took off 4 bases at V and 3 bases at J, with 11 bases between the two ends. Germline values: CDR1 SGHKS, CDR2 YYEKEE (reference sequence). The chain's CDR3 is CASSRRGNYEQYF. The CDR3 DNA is TGTGCCAGCAGCCGCCGGGGGAACTACGAGCAGTACTTC. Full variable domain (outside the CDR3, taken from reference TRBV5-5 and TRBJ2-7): DAGVTQSPTHLIKTRGQQVTLRCSPISGHKSVSWYQQVLGQGPQFIFQYYEKEERGRGNFPDRFSARQFPNYSSELNVNALLLGDSALYLCASSRRGNYEQYFGPGTRLTVT.

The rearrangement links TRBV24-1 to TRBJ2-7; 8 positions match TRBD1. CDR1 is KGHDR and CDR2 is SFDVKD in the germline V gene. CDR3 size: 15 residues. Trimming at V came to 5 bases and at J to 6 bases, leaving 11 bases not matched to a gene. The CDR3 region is CATSARQGYQGEQYF. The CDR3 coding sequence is TGTGCCACCAGTGCCAGACAGGGGTACCAGGGCGAGCAGTACTTC.

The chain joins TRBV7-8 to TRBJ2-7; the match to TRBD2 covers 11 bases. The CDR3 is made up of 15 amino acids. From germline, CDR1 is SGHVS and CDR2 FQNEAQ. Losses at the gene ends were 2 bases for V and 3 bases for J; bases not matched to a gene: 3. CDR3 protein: CASSLTSGSFYEQYF. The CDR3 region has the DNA TGTGCCAGCAGCTTAACTAGCGGGAGTTTCTACGAGCAGTACTTC.

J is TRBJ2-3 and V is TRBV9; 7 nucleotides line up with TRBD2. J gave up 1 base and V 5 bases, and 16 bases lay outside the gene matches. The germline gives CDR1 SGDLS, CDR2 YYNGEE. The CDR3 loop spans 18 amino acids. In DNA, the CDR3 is TGTGCCAGCAGTTCCTTGGGAGGGGCGGCCTTGGGCACAGATACGCAGTATTTT. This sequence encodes CASSSLGGAALGTDTQYF.

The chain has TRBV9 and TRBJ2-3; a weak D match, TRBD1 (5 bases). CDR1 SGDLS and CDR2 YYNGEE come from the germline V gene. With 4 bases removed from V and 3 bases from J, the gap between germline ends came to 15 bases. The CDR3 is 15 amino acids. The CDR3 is CASSHQGVPTDTQYF. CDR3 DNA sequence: TGTGCCAGCAGCCACCAAGGGGTGCCGACAGATACGCAGTATTTT.

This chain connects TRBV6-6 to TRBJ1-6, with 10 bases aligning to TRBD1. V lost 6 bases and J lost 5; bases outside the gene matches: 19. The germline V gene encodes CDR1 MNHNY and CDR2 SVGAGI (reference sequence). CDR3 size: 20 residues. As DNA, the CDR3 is TGTGCCAGCAGCCCCTACTTACTTAGGGGACAGGGGTTAAATAATTCACCCCTCCACTTT. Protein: CASSPYLLRGQGLNNSPLHF.

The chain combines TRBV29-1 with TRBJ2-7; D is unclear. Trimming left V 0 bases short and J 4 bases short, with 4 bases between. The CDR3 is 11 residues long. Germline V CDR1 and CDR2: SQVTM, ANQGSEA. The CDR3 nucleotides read TGCAGCGTTGAAGATTCGTACGAGCAGTACTTC. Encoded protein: CSVEDSYEQYF.

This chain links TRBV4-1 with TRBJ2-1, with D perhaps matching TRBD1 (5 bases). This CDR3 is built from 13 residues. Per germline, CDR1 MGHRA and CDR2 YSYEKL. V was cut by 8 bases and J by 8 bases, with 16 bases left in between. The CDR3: CASGVAQGYEQFF. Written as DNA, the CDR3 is TGCGCCAGCGGGGTCGCGCAGGGATATGAGCAGTTCTTC.